The 20 T cell receptor beta chains presented below share a single source sample, sequenced in a study of beta chain features in type 1 diabetes. Expressed TCRB transcripts got sequenced, as all isolated RNA was reverse transcribed. Here immunoSEQ multiplex PCR was the method, and the copy in TCRdb shows in-frame clones only, minus some. The top ten clones hold under 0.6% of a sample with about 170,000 clones, 6% to 9% of them seen once. Study observations and caveats: For Type 1 diabetes patients, all four CD4+ subsets carried TCRB CDR3s that were moderately but significantly shorter.

These TCRs are of unknown antigen specificity. The source material was central memory CD4+ T cells from blood. The receptor set was obtained from a man younger than 30 with type 1 diabetes.

Comment on this clone: This sample also contains other DNA sequences that code for the same CDR3. This sequence joins TRBV2 and TRBJ1-1, with 8 bases aligning to TRBD1. This CDR3 comprises 13 residues. V trimming: 7 bases; J trimming: 1 base; junction bases outside the gene matches: 2. CDR1 and CDR2 (germline): SNHLY, FYNNEI. The CDR3 spells CASTQGENTEAFF. DNA for the CDR3: TGTGCCAGCACACAGGGGGAGAACACTGAAGCTTTCTTT.

V is TRBV7-8 and J is TRBJ1-5, with unresolved D. The V and J ends lost 3 bases and 1 base respectively, with 10 bases between them. Germline CDR1 and CDR2: SGHVS and FQNEAQ. The CDR3 has 15 residues. CDR3 amino acids: CASSLRADSNQPQHF. CDR3 coding DNA: TGTGCCAGCAGCTTGAGGGCAGACAGCAATCAGCCCCAGCATTTT.

This clone appeared a few times. J is TRBJ2-5 and V is TRBV5-1, with 13 bases identical to TRBD2. Germline loops: CDR1 SGHRS, CDR2 YFSETQ. CDR3 length: 15 residues. The junction had 7 bases not matched to a gene; V was cut back by 6 bases and J by 5 bases. The CDR3 region has the DNA TGCGCCAGCACTGACGGGACTAGCGGGGCGGAGACCCAGTACTTC. This sequence encodes CASTDGTSGAETQYF.

J is TRBJ2-7 and V is TRBV28; D perhaps matches TRBD1 (6 bases). Germline values: CDR1 MDHEN, CDR2 SYDVKM. This CDR3 has 14 residues. V dropped 4 bases and J dropped 6 bases, with 16 bases sitting between them. The CDR3 region is CASSSGASGSEQYF. In nucleotides, the CDR3 is TGTGCCAGCAGTTCAGGGGCCAGCGGCAGCGAGCAGTACTTC.

This clone was detected a few times. The rearrangement joins TRBV28 to TRBJ1-1; the match to TRBD1 covers 7 bases. This CDR3 has 15 residues. From germline, CDR1 is MDHEN and CDR2 SYDVKM. J gave up 8 bases and V 3 bases, and 12 bases lay outside the gene matches. The CDR3 here is CASSLPGTASLEAFF. Here the CDR3 DNA reads TGTGCCAGCAGTTTGCCCGGGACAGCCTCTTTGGAAGCTTTCTTT.

The J gene is TRBJ2-7, the V gene TRBV6-6; the D gene is possibly TRBD2 (5 bases). The CDR3 has 15 amino acids. Germline V gene lookup returns CDR1 MNHNY and CDR2 SVGAGI (reference sequence). Trimming stripped 5 bases from V and 2 bases from J, with 16 bases between. CDR3 sequence (DNA): TGTGCCAGCAGTCGTAAGGGTGGGGAGACCTACGAGCAGTACTTC. This codes for CASSRKGGETYEQYF.

The rearrangement links TRBV5-1 to TRBJ2-1; D is undetermined. This CDR3 contains 14 residues. In germline, CDR1 is SGHRS, CDR2 YFSETQ. V shed 7 bases and J shed 4 bases, with 15 bases lying between them. The CDR3 nucleotides read TGCGCCAGCGCATCCGGTTCCCCTTACAATGAGCAGTTCTTC. This encodes CASASGSPYNEQFF.

This clone was detected only a few times. The V and J genes are TRBV28 and TRBJ2-1, with TRBD2 matching 9 bases. The CDR3 contains 15 residues. Trimming removed 7 bases from V and 4 bases from J; junction bases left unmatched: 8. Germline lookup yields CDR1 MDHEN and CDR2 SYDVKM. This chain's CDR3 is CASIQGTSPYNEQFF. DNA of the CDR3: TGTGCCAGCATCCAGGGGACTAGCCCTTACAATGAGCAGTTCTTC.

This chain joins TRBV9 and TRBJ1-4; tentative D call: TRBD1 (6 bases). V gave up 4 bases and J gave up 5 bases, with 15 bases separating them. CDR1 is SGDLS and CDR2 is YYNGEE in the germline V gene. The CDR3 extends over 15 amino acids. CDR3 sequence (DNA): TGTGCCAGCAGCTCCGGGGGGCCACGGAATGAAAAACTGTTTTTT. Protein product: CASSSGGPRNEKLFF.

This chain uses TRBV11-2 with TRBJ2-7; 14 bases are shared with TRBD2. CDR1 is SGHAT and CDR2 is FQNNGV in the germline V gene. The CDR3 loop spans 18 amino acids. V was pared by 5 bases and J by 5 bases, with 14 bases of the junction left unmatched. In DNA, the CDR3 is TGTGCCAGCAGCCCCAGACTGAGGACTAGCGGGAGGATCAACGAGCAGTACTTC. Translation gives CASSPRLRTSGRINEQYF.

V is TRBV4-3 and J is TRBJ1-1, with 7 bases matching TRBD1. The CDR3 extends over 15 amino acids. J gave up 4 bases and V 1 base, and 6 bases lay outside the gene matches. CDR1 and CDR2 (germline): LGHNA, YSLEER. DNA for the CDR3: TGCGCCAGCAGCCAAGGAAGGGGGCTGGGCACTGAAGCTTTCTTT. As protein: CASSQGRGLGTEAFF.

The chain employs TRBV7-7 and TRBJ2-3, with unresolved D. Germline-derived CDR1 and CDR2 are SSHAT and FNYEAQ (reference sequence). V lost 4 bases and J lost 4, with 15 bases in between. The CDR3 covers 15 residues. The CDR3, as DNA: TGTGCCAGCAGCTCGCGACAAGCTGGCGCAGATACGCAGTATTTT. As protein: CASSSRQAGADTQYF.

This clone was picked up a small number of times. CDR3 loop: CASSYRPDRGPGANVLTF. The CDR3 nucleotides read TGTGCCAGCAGTTATCGACCGGACAGGGGGCCCGGGGCCAACGTCCTGACTTTC. This rearrangement joins TRBV27 to TRBJ2-6, with 11 bases lining up with TRBD1. Germline trimming cut 4 bases from V and 4 bases from J; bases unmatched to any gene: 9. Germline V gives CDR1 MNHEY, CDR2 SMNVEV (reference sequence). This CDR3 is 18 amino acids long.

This clone was seen a few times. V is TRBV19 and J is TRBJ2-1; D unresolved. Germline CDR1 reads LNHDA; CDR2 reads SQIVND (reference sequence). V was clipped by 3 bases and J by 0 bases, with 3 bases between them. This CDR3 has 13 residues. The CDR3 reads CASSISSYNEQFF. The CDR3 DNA is TGTGCCAGTAGTATCAGCTCCTACAATGAGCAGTTCTTC. Looking up the rest from reference TRBV19 and TRBJ2-1 gives the full variable domain: DGGITQSPKYLFRKEGQNVTLSCEQNLNHDAMYWYRQDPGQGLRLIYYSQIVNDFQKGDIAEGYSVSREKKESFPLTVTSAQKNPTAFYLCASSISSYNEQFFGPGTRLTVL.

The CDR3 region is CASSLVGDRVDTEAFF. CDR3 in DNA: TGCGCCAGCAGCTTGGTAGGGGACAGGGTGGACACTGAAGCTTTCTTT. The gene calls are TRBV5-1 and TRBJ1-1, with 9 bases lining up with TRBD1. Germline V gene data show CDR1 as SGHRS and CDR2 as YFSETQ. V was clipped by 0 bases and J by 3 bases; unmatched bases: 6. The CDR3 spans 16 residues.

J is TRBJ2-7 and V is TRBV19; TRBD1 aligns across 11 bases. The CDR3 sequence is 15 residues long. Trimming at V came to 5 bases and at J to 2 bases, leaving 5 bases not matched to a gene. Germline V gene data show CDR1 as LNHDA and CDR2 as SQIVND (reference sequence). CDR3 DNA: TGTGCCAGTAGTCCGCGGACAGGGGGCACCTACGAGCAGTACTTC. Residues: CASSPRTGGTYEQYF.

The J gene is TRBJ2-1, the V gene TRBV11-3, with a weak D call TRBD1 (5 bases). CDR3 length equals 13 residues. Germline V CDR1 and CDR2: SGHNT, YENEEA. Trimming cost V 1 base and J 5 bases, with 6 bases left between them. CDR3 bases: TGTGCCAGCAGCTTAGGACAGAACAATGAGCAGTTCTTC. It yields the protein CASSLGQNNEQFF. Together with reference TRBV11-3 and TRBJ2-1, the CDR3 gives the full variable domain: EAGVVQSPRYKIIEKKQPVAFWCNPISGHNTLYWYLQNLGQGPELLIRYENEEAVDDSQLPKDRFSAERLKGVDSTLKIQPAELGDSAVYLCASSLGQNNEQFFGPGTRLTVL.

This clone was picked up a small number of times. The chain employs TRBV7-9 and TRBJ2-1, with D tentatively TRBD2 (5 bases). The CDR3 covers 15 residues. Trimming removed 5 bases at V and 0 bases at J, with 11 bases between. Germline V gives CDR1 SEHNR, CDR2 FQNEAQ (reference sequence). The CDR3: CASSPGGGSYNEQFF. The CDR3 region has the DNA TGTGCCAGCAGCCCCGGAGGTGGCTCCTACAATGAGCAGTTCTTC.

The chain links TRBV5-6 to TRBJ2-5; D call uncertain. The length of the CDR3 is 14 residues. Germline CDR1 is SGHDT and CDR2 is YYEEEE. V lost 3 bases, J lost 1 base, and 10 bases lay in between. Here the CDR3 DNA reads TGTGCCAGCAGCTCACAGCTAAGCCAAGAGACCCAGTACTTC. Protein: CASSSQLSQETQYF.

This chain links TRBV5-1 with TRBJ2-1, with TRBD2 matching over 11 bases. V shed 5 bases and J 4 bases; nucleotides not matched to a gene: 5. Germline CDR1 reads SGHRS; CDR2 reads YFSETQ. The length of the CDR3 is 15 residues. The CDR3 DNA reads TGCGCCAGCAGAGGGACTAGCGGCCCATACAATGAGCAGTTCTTC. This codes for CASRGTSGPYNEQFF.